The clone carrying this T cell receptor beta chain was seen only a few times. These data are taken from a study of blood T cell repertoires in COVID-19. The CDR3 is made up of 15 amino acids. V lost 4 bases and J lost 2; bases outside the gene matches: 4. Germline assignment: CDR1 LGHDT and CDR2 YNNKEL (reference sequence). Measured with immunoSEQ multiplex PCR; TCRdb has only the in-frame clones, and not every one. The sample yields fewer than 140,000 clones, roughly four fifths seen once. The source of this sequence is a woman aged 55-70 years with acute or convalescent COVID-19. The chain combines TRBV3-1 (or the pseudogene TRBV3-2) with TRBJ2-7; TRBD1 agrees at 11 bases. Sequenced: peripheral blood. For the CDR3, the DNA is TGTGCCAGCAGCCGAGAGGGACAGGGGGCCTACGAGCAGTACTTC. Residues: CASSREGQGAYEQYF.